A single sample gave rise to the 25 T cell receptor beta chains below, sequenced in a study of identical twins. TCRdb passed the 5' RACE reads through MiXCR, listing each CDR3 protein once. Of 600,000 to 850,000 distinct CDR3 sequences detected, 18% appear once; the ten largest clones hold 13%. The data were also submitted as part of a second study, on T cells expressing NK-cell markers.

Material: PBMCs. All receptors derive from a young woman in good health.

The rearrangement uses TRBV20-1 and TRBJ2-7; 13 nucleotides agree with TRBD2. J lost 0 bases, V lost 0 bases, and 5 bases had no gene match. CDR3 length: 17 residues. From germline, CDR1 is DFQATT and CDR2 SNEGSKA (reference sequence). The CDR3 sequence is CSARETSGRRGSYEQYF. The CDR3 DNA sequence: TGCAGTGCTAGAGAGACTAGCGGGAGGAGGGGCTCCTACGAGCAGTACTTC.

This clonotype has only a few counts. The rearrangement joins TRBV20-1 to TRBJ2-3; D gene ambiguous. Germline CDR1 and CDR2: DFQATT and SNEGSKA (reference sequence). Trimming removed 4 bases at V and 2 bases at J, with 7 bases between. The CDR3 is 12 residues long. In DNA form, the CDR3 reads TGCAGTGCTACGAAGTACACAGATACGCAGTATTTT. As protein: CSATKYTDTQYF.

The J gene is TRBJ1-6, the V gene TRBV7-8; possibly TRBD1 for D (6 bases). With 1 base removed from V and 9 bases from J, the gap between germline ends came to 13 bases. Looked up from germline, CDR1 is SGHVS and CDR2 is FQNEAQ. The length of the CDR3 is 15 residues. The CDR3 region has the DNA TGTGCCAGCAGCTTAGGTGGGGGGGGCATTTCACCCCTCCACTTT. Its translation: CASSLGGGGISPLHF. The variable domain in full, with the rest retrieved from reference TRBV7-8 and TRBJ1-6, is GAGVSQSPRYKVAKRGQDVALRCDPISGHVSLFWYQQALGQGPEFLTYFQNEAQLDKSGLPSDRFFAERPEGSVSTLKIQRTQQEDSAVYLCASSLGGGGISPLHFGNGTRLTVT.

The chain links TRBV5-5 to TRBJ1-2, with D tentatively TRBD1 (5 bases). The CDR3 loop spans 15 amino acids. The V gene's germline CDR1 is SGHKS and CDR2 YYEKEE (reference sequence). Trimming removed 0 bases at V and 5 bases at J, with 14 bases between. The CDR3 DNA is TGTGCCAGCAGCTTGGTCCTAACGGGGCTATATGGCTACACCTTC. Its translation is CASSLVLTGLYGYTF.

This clonotype turned up a few times. The chain combines TRBV5-1 with TRBJ2-7; D is possibly TRBD1 or TRBD2 (6 bases each). V dropped 2 bases and J dropped 3 bases, with 12 bases sitting between them. Germline V CDR1 and CDR2: SGHRS, YFSETQ. There are 14 residues in the CDR3. CDR3 nucleotides: TGCGCCAGCAGCTTAAGGGGGGAGATCTACGAGCAGTACTTC. It codes for CASSLRGEIYEQYF.

The genes are TRBV7-6 and TRBJ2-1; D is undetermined. The germline V and J ends were trimmed by 4 bases and 3 bases, with 7 bases remaining between them. CDR3 length: 13 amino acids. CDR1 and CDR2 (germline): SGHVS, FNYEAQ. CDR3 sequence: CASSSTLYNEQFF. The CDR3 coding sequence is TGTGCCAGCAGCTCTACCCTCTACAATGAGCAGTTCTTC.

This clonotype showed up just a few times. J is TRBJ2-7 and V is TRBV7-9, with TRBD1 matching over 8 bases. The trim removed 2 bases at V and 6 bases at J, leaving 6 bases unmatched. The CDR3 sequence is 14 residues long. CDR1 SEHNR and CDR2 FQNEAQ come from the germline V gene (reference sequence). The CDR3 sequence: CASSLLQGASEQYF. The DNA for the CDR3 is TGTGCCAGCAGCTTATTGCAGGGGGCAAGCGAGCAGTACTTC.

This clonotype turned up a few times. As DNA, the CDR3 is TGCAGTGCTAGAGCGGGGGGGTACTACAATGAGCAGTTCTTC. This sequence encodes CSARAGGYYNEQFF. This chain joins TRBV20-1 and TRBJ2-1; 8 bases fit TRBD2. This CDR3 comprises 14 residues. CDR1 is DFQATT and CDR2 is SNEGSKA in the germline V gene (reference sequence). Trimming cost V 1 base and J 3 bases; bases outside gene matches: 2.

V and J are TRBV2 and TRBJ2-3; 13 bases line up with TRBD2. CDR1 is SNHLY, CDR2 FYNNEI, per germline. The CDR3 contains 15 residues. V was clipped by 7 bases and J by 5 bases; unmatched bases: 6. The CDR3 sequence is CASILAGGPGDTQYF. The CDR3 DNA sequence: TGTGCCAGCATACTAGCGGGGGGGCCAGGAGATACGCAGTATTTT.

This clonotype was seen a few times. V is TRBV9 and J is TRBJ2-7; 7 nucleotides line up with TRBD2. Germline assignment: CDR1 SGDLS and CDR2 YYNGEE. This CDR3 has 15 residues. V shed 3 bases, J shed 3 bases, and the junction held 9 bases outside the gene matches. The CDR3 sequence is CASSAQAGRHYEQYF. For the CDR3, the DNA is TGTGCCAGCAGCGCTCAAGCGGGGCGACACTACGAGCAGTACTTC.

V and J are TRBV20-1 and TRBJ2-1; 8 bases align to TRBD1. This CDR3 has 14 amino acids. V lost 4 bases to trimming and J lost 5 bases; unmatched junction nucleotides: 7. Germline assignment: CDR1 DFQATT and CDR2 SNEGSKA (reference sequence). The CDR3 DNA sequence: TGCAGTGCTATTCAGGGGGCCCTACACAATGAGCAGTTCTTC. Its translation is CSAIQGALHNEQFF.

J is TRBJ2-5 and V is TRBV12-3 or TRBV12-4; 7 nucleotides align to TRBD1. J was trimmed by 5 bases and V by 2 bases; bases with no gene match: 11. This CDR3 region has 16 residues. The CDR3 region has the DNA TGTGCCAGCAGTTTACGAGGGGGCGTGCTCCAGGAGACCCAGTACTTC. This codes for CASSLRGGVLQETQYF.

V usage is TRBV7-2 and J usage is TRBJ2-1; perhaps TRBD2 as D (6 bases). CDR3 length: 16 residues. CDR1 SGHTA and CDR2 FQGNSA come from the germline V gene. The V end lost 1 base, the J end lost 5 bases, and 15 bases lay between the germline ends. DNA of the CDR3: TGTGCCAGCAGCTTAGGCCGGAGGGGAGATGACAATGAGCAGTTCTTC. Its protein product is CASSLGRRGDDNEQFF.

This clonotype was recorded many times. Germline and junction disagree at one end, which may indicate a read error. The chain is built from TRBV5-1 and TRBJ2-1; tentative D call: TRBD1 (5 bases). This CDR3 is 15 amino acids long. CDR1 and CDR2 (germline): SGHRS, YFSETQ. CDR3 nucleotide sequence: TGTGCCAGCAGTAGGGGTGTCAGCTCCTACAATGAGCAGTTCTTC. Translation: CASSRGVSSYNEQFF.

This clonotype was counted only a few times. J is TRBJ1-1 and V is TRBV27; a possible D gene is TRBD1 (5 bases). The ends were cut back, 10 bases at V and 11 bases at J, with 29 bases in the middle. CDR1 and CDR2 (germline): MNHEY, SMNVEV (reference sequence). The CDR3 length is 15 residues. The CDR3 protein is CATRQWGRDGAMAFF. Here the CDR3 DNA reads TGTGCCACCCGACAATGGGGGAGGGATGGAGCTATGGCTTTCTTT.

The V call is TRBV3-1, the J call TRBJ2-4, with D possibly matching TRBD1 (6 bases). The germline V gene encodes CDR1 LGHDT and CDR2 YNNKEL (reference sequence). Trimming cost V 5 bases and J 1 base, with 21 bases left between them. The CDR3 runs to 18 residues. Here the CDR3 reads CASSDRRGFGAAKNIQYF. The CDR3 region has the DNA TGTGCCAGCAGCGACAGGAGAGGGTTCGGCGCGGCCAAAAACATTCAGTACTTC.

V is TRBV20-1 and J is TRBJ1-6; possible D gene TRBD1, 5 bases. The CDR3 runs to 13 residues. The ends were cut back, 6 bases at V and 8 bases at J, with 14 bases in the middle. The germline V gene has CDR1 DFQATT and CDR2 SNEGSKA (reference sequence). In DNA form, the CDR3 reads TGCAGTGCCCTGCGGGGACTAGATTCACCCCTCCACTTT. It is translated as CSALRGLDSPLHF.

Notes on this clonotype: A read error is possible here, since a much larger clone lies one base away. The chain is built from TRBV12-3 or TRBV12-4 and TRBJ2-1; TRBD1 matches at 8 bases. This CDR3 has 15 amino acids. V dropped 6 bases and J dropped 5; count of bases not matched to a gene: 9. The CDR3 region has the DNA TGTGCCAGCAGCCGACAGGGGACCCGTCACAATGAGCAGTTCTTC. Translation gives CASSRQGTRHNEQFF.

This clonotype occurred many times. This sequence joins TRBV12-3 or TRBV12-4 and TRBJ2-4; 12 positions agree with TRBD1. The CDR3 extends over 15 amino acids. V trimming: 6 bases; J trimming: 7 bases; junction bases outside the gene matches: 7. The CDR3 DNA sequence: TGTGCCAGCAGCCGTGGGGGACAGGGGGCCAACATTCAGTACTTC. Translated: CASSRGGQGANIQYF.

This chain joins TRBV2 and TRBJ2-1; D unclear. Trimming shortened V by 6 bases and J by 9 bases, and 6 bases separated the two germline ends. The CDR3 contains 10 residues. Germline CDR1 is SNHLY and CDR2 is FYNNEI. The CDR3 region is CASRTIEQFF. The CDR3 DNA reads as TGTGCCAGCAGGACCATTGAGCAGTTCTTC.

The chain carries TRBV10-3 and TRBJ2-5, with 7 bases fitting TRBD2. The CDR3 is 14 residues long. Germline V CDR1 and CDR2: ENHRY, SYGVKD. Trimming cost V 5 bases and J 2 bases; bases outside gene matches: 5. CDR3 loop: CAISPGTTQETQYF. CDR3 nucleotides: TGTGCCATCAGTCCCGGGACTACTCAAGAGACCCAGTACTTC.

At least ten counts were recorded for this clonotype. The J gene is TRBJ2-7, the V gene TRBV2; 10 positions match TRBD2. Germline CDR1 reads SNHLY; CDR2 reads FYNNEI. Losses at the gene ends were 7 bases for V and 0 bases for J; bases not matched to a gene: 9. The CDR3 sequence is 16 residues long. CDR3 amino acids: CASKRASGGYSYEQYF. CDR3 in DNA: TGTGCCAGCAAGAGGGCTAGCGGGGGCTACTCCTACGAGCAGTACTTC. The variable domain in full, with the rest retrieved from reference TRBV2 and TRBJ2-7, is EPEVTQTPSHQVTQMGQEVILRCVPISNHLYFYWYRQILGQKVEFLVSFYNNEISEKSEIFDDQFSVERPDGSNFTLKIRSTKLEDSAMYFCASKRASGGYSYEQYFGPGTRLTVT.

The chain employs TRBV20-1 and TRBJ1-1, with D perhaps matching TRBD1 (5 bases). This CDR3 region has 12 residues. V lost 1 base, J lost 6 bases, and 9 bases lay in between. CDR1 DFQATT and CDR2 SNEGSKA come from the germline V gene (reference sequence). In nucleotides, the CDR3 is TGCAGTGCTAGAGTAGGGACGGCTGAAGCTTTCTTT. It translates to CSARVGTAEAFF.

This clonotype was seen more than once but under ten times. The chain couples TRBV6-5 to TRBJ2-1; the D is unclear. Deletions cut 4 bases from V and 0 bases from J, with 10 bases between. The germline CDR1 and CDR2 sequences are MNHEY and SVGAGI. This CDR3 is built from 15 residues. The CDR3 coding sequence is TGTGCCAGCAGTTCCAAGCAGAGCTCCTACAATGAGCAGTTCTTC. Translation: CASSSKQSSYNEQFF.

This chain joins TRBV6-5 and TRBJ1-6; D gene ambiguous. V was trimmed by 0 bases and J by 10 bases, leaving 4 bases between them. The CDR3 has 12 amino acids. The germline CDR1 and CDR2 sequences are MNHEY and SVGAGI. CDR3: CASSYSRSPLHF. CDR3 nucleotide sequence: TGTGCCAGCAGTTACTCGAGATCACCCCTCCACTTT.